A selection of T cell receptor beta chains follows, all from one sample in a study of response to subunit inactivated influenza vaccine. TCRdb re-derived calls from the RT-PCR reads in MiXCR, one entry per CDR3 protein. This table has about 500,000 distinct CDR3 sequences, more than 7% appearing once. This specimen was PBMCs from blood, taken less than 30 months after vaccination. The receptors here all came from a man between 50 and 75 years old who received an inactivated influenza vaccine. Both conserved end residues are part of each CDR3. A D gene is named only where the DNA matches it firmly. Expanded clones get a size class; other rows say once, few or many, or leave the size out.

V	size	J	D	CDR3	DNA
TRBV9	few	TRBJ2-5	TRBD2	CASSATGLAGQETQYF	TGTGCCAGCAGCGCGACGGGACTAGCGGGACAAGAGACCCAGTACTTC
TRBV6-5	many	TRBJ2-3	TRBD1	CASSYRQGKTDTQYF	TGTGCCAGCAGTTACAGACAGGGGAAGACAGATACGCAGTATTTT
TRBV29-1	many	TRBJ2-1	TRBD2	CSFLGGTSGGNEQFF	TGCAGCTTCCTAGGCGGGACTAGCGGGGGAAATGAGCAGTTCTTC
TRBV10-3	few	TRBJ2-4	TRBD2	CAISESTSGRPLAKNIQYF	TGTGCCATCAGTGAGTCTACTAGCGGGAGGCCATTAGCCAAAAACATTCAGTACTTC
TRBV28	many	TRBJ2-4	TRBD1	CASSLSGQGIAKNIQYF	TGTGCCAGCAGTTTATCGGGACAGGGGATAGCCAAAAACATTCAGTACTTC
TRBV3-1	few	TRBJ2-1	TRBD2	CASSHQAAGLAVYNEQFF	TGTGCCAGCAGCCACCAAGCGGCAGGTCTAGCGGTCTACAATGAGCAGTTCTTC
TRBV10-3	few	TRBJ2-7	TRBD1	CAISLPGQGTYEQYF	TGTGCCATCAGTCTCCCGGGACAGGGGACCTACGAGCAGTACTTC
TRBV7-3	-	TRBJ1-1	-	CASSLTSASEAFF	TGTGCCAGCAGCTTAACGAGCGCCTCTGAAGCTTTCTTT
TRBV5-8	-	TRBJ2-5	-	CATGWRGDQYF	TGTGCCACCGGATGGCGAGGAGACCAGTACTTC
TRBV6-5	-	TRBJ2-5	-	CASSSESKETQYF	TGTGCCAGCAGTTCCGAGTCCAAAGAGACCCAGTACTTC
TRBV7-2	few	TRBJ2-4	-	CASSARRGNIQYF	TGTGCCAGCAGCGCCCGACGGGGTAACATTCAGTACTTC
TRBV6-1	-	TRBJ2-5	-	CASNPFGSKETQYF	TGTGCCAGCAATCCGTTTGGGAGTAAAGAGACCCAGTACTTC
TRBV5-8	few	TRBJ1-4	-	CASSSGQLVNEKLFF	TGTGCCAGCAGCTCTGGACAGCTGGTCAATGAAAAACTGTTTTTT
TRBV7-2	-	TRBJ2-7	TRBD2	CASSQTSGKYEQYF	TGTGCCAGCAGCCAGACTAGCGGGAAGTACGAGCAGTACTTC
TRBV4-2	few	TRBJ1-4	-	CASSQGTATNEKLFF	TGTGCCAGCAGCCAAGGAACTGCAACTAATGAAAAACTGTTTTTT
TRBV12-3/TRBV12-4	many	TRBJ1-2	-	CASSSPGRDGYTF	TGTGCCAGCAGTTCCCCAGGGAGGGATGGCTACACCTTC
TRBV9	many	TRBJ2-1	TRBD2	CASSPLGTSGSEQFF	TGTGCCAGCAGCCCACTCGGGACTAGCGGGAGCGAGCAGTTCTTC
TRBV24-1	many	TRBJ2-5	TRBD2	CATSPSGVRAQETQYF	TGTGCCACCAGCCCCAGCGGGGTCCGCGCGCAAGAGACCCAGTACTTC
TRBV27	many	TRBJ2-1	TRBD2	CASSPIAGAYNEQFF	TGTGCCAGCAGTCCCATAGCGGGAGCCTACAATGAGCAGTTCTTC
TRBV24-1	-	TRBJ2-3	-	CAIQRYGEDTQYF	TGTGCCATTCAGCGGTACGGGGAAGATACGCAGTATTTT
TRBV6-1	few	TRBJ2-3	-	CASSEPPHSTDTQYF	TGTGCCAGCAGTGAACCCCCGCATAGCACAGATACGCAGTATTTT
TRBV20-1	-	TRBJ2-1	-	CSAMSFRGGLSSYNEQFF	TGCAGTGCCATGAGTTTCAGGGGGGGGTTGAGCTCCTACAATGAGCAGTTCTTC
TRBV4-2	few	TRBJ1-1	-	CASSHLRGGRGLTEAFF	TGTGCCAGCAGCCACCTCCGGGGGGGCAGGGGTTTGACTGAAGCTTTCTTT
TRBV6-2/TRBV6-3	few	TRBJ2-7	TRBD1	CASSYTVRQGATHEQYF	TGTGCCAGCAGTTATACCGTCAGACAGGGGGCCACCCACGAGCAGTACTTC
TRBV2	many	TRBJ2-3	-	CARKRKVADTQYF	TGTGCCAGAAAGAGGAAGGTCGCGGATACGCAGTATTTT
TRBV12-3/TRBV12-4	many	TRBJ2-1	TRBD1	CASSLIDRGNDEQFF	TGTGCCAGCAGTTTAATCGACAGGGGAAACGATGAGCAGTTCTTC
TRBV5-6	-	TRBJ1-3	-	CASSRGANSGNTIYF	TGTGCCAGCAGCCGGGGGGCTAACTCTGGAAACACCATATATTTT
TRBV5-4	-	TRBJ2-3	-	CASTSPGRNTDTQYF	TGTGCCAGCACCTCGCCTGGCAGAAACACAGATACGCAGTATTTT
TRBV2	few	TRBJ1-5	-	CASSEVGGLSQPQHF	TGTGCCAGCAGTGAAGTGGGGGGGTTATCTCAGCCCCAGCATTTT
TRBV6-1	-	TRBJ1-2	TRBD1	CASRTGLEANYGYTF	TGTGCCAGCAGGACAGGGCTAGAAGCTAACTATGGCTACACCTTC
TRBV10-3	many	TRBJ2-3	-	CAISSGRSTDTQYF	TGTGCCATCAGCTCGGGACGCAGCACAGATACGCAGTATTTT
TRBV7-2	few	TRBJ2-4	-	CASSSPPGTNIQYF	TGTGCCAGCAGCTCCCCCCCAGGGACAAACATTCAGTACTTC
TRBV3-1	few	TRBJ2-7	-	CASSQGLVNEQYF	TGTGCCAGCAGCCAAGGACTGGTGAACGAGCAGTACTTC
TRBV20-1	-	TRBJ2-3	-	CSASSQMRGTDTQYF	TGCAGTGCTAGTTCCCAAATGCGGGGCACAGATACGCAGTATTTT
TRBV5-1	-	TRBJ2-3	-	CASTRARPQDTQYF	TGCGCCAGCACGCGGGCTCGGCCCCAAGATACGCAGTATTTT
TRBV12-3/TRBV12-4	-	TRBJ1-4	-	CASSKQEVGEKLFF	TGTGCCAGCAGCAAACAGGAAGTAGGTGAAAAACTGTTTTTT